This T cell receptor (beta chain) was recorded in a study of shared clonotypes between healthy human individuals. The CDR3 totals 14 residues. Trimming pared 0 bases from V and 6 bases from J, leaving 15 bases between. Germline V gene data show CDR1 as GTSNPN and CDR2 as SVGIG (reference sequence). Sequencing used immunoSEQ multiplex PCR; TCRdb keeps in-frame clones, though not all of them. The table has millions of clones, around 95% seen once; the top ten hold 0.1% to 0.15%. This sequence was found in a man aged 18-30 years in good health. The gene calls are TRBV30 and TRBJ2-7; D perhaps matches TRBD1 (6 bases). Sequenced: naive CD4+ T cells sorted from blood. Subset: CD45RA+ positively selected. The CDR3 region has the DNA TGTGCCTGGAGTGTCATTTCAGGGACACTCGAGCAGTACTTC. Protein: CAWSVISGTLEQYF.